This T cell receptor (beta chain) came from a study of T cells in Graves' hyperthyroidism and ophthalmopathy. Study-wide context: Peripheral blood collection took place at initial diagnosis, before any treatment.

Germline V CDR1 and CDR2: MNHEY, SMNVEV (reference sequence). Trimming took off 6 bases at V and 6 bases at J, with 13 bases between the two ends. The CDR3 is 13 residues long. RNA transcripts gave rise to amplified TCR beta CDR3 regions. The HTBI set primed first-round TCR CDR3 RT-PCR. TCRdb re-analysed the multiplex PCR reads in MiXCR, keeping a single row per CDR3 protein. The sample contains some 460,000 distinct CDR3 sequences, roughly 14% of which appear only once. The sequence came from a woman aged 18-29 years with Graves' hyperthyroidism. The J gene is TRBJ2-3, the V gene TRBV27; D is unresolved. Material for sequencing was blood. As DNA, the CDR3 is TGTGCCAGCAGGCCGGTCTATATGGATACGCAGTATTTT. Translated: CASRPVYMDTQYF.